The 30 T cell receptor beta chains below all came from one sample that was sequenced in a study of T cells after yellow fever vaccination. MiXCR, applied by TCRdb to the 5' RACE reads, yields one record per CDR3 protein. The sample yields 500,000 to 650,000 distinct CDR3 sequences, over 9% seen once. This material consisted of PBMCs, taken on the day of the yellow fever booster vaccination. The receptors originated from a man aged 25-45 years who received the YFV17D yellow fever vaccine.

V usage is TRBV7-2 and J usage is TRBJ1-2; unclear D gene. V was trimmed by 0 bases and J by 3 bases, leaving 8 bases between them. In germline, CDR1 is SGHTA, CDR2 FQGNSA. The CDR3 sequence is 14 residues long. CDR3 in amino acids: CASSLAWGDYGYTF. The CDR3 region has the DNA TGTGCCAGCAGCTTAGCTTGGGGTGACTATGGCTACACCTTC.

The rearrangement links TRBV3-1 to TRBJ2-1; 8 bases match TRBD2. J gave up 15 bases and V 8 bases, and 9 bases lay outside the gene matches. Germline CDR1 and CDR2: LGHDT and YNNKEL (reference sequence). This CDR3 spans 11 amino acids. As DNA, the CDR3 is TGTGCCAGCCGCAGCGGGAGCGGTTGGTTCTTC. Its translation is CASRSGSGWFF.

This chain connects TRBV6-2 or TRBV6-3 to TRBJ2-7, with TRBD1 matching 11 bases. The V gene end was trimmed by 11 bases and the J gene end by 6 bases; junction bases not matched to a gene: 3. Looked up from germline, CDR1 is MNHEY and CDR2 is SVGEGT. The CDR3 runs 11 residues. The CDR3 region has the DNA TGTGCCGCGGGACAGGGGGGCGAGCAGTACTTC. Translation: CAAGQGGEQYF.

J is TRBJ2-2 and V is TRBV25-1; D gene unclear. In germline, CDR1 is MGHDK, CDR2 SYGVNS. The CDR3 is made up of 15 amino acids. Trimming took off 4 bases at V and 5 bases at J, with 14 bases between the two ends. CDR3: CASSVTTRGTGELFF. Here the CDR3 DNA reads TGTGCCAGCAGTGTCACAACCCGCGGAACCGGGGAGCTGTTTTTT.

This clonotype was recorded a few times. The chain uses TRBV27 and TRBJ2-1; no firm D call. In germline, CDR1 is MNHEY, CDR2 SMNVEV (reference sequence). Trimming removed 5 bases at V and 6 bases at J, with 14 bases between. The CDR3 length is 14 residues. This chain's CDR3 is CASSHGPGGNEQFF. For the CDR3, the DNA is TGTGCCAGCAGTCACGGACCGGGCGGCAATGAGCAGTTCTTC.

V and J are TRBV6-6 and TRBJ2-3; tentatively, D is TRBD2 (5 bases). The CDR3 runs 12 residues. V shed 6 bases and J shed 4 bases, with 8 bases lying between them. Germline CDR1 reads MNHNY; CDR2 reads SVGAGI (reference sequence). In nucleotides, the CDR3 is TGTGCCAGCAGCCGGGATTCAGATACGCAGTATTTT. Translated, it gives CASSRDSDTQYF.

This clonotype has ten or more counts. The chain links TRBV28 to TRBJ2-4; D perhaps matches TRBD2 (5 bases). The CDR3 is 11 residues long. CDR1 and CDR2 from the germline V gene are MDHEN and SYDVKM. Deletions cut 6 bases from V and 13 bases from J, with 13 bases between. CDR3 nucleotides: TGTGCCAGCAGCTCCCCGGGGAGCCAGTACTTC. It translates to CASSSPGSQYF. Complete variable domain (other parts from reference TRBV28 and TRBJ2-4): DVKVTQSSRYLVKRTGEKVFLECVQDMDHENMFWYRQDPGLGLRLIYFSYDVKMKEKGDIPEGYSVSREKKERFSLILESASTNQTSMYLCASSSPGSQYFGAGTRLSVL.

This clonotype was detected only a few times. This chain links TRBV9 with TRBJ2-1; 8 bases map to TRBD2. Germline V CDR1 and CDR2: SGDLS, YYNGEE. The ends lost 3 bases at V and 1 base at J; junction bases unmatched: 3. The CDR3 spans 15 residues. Here the CDR3 reads CASSAAGGSYNEQFF. CDR3 DNA: TGTGCCAGCAGCGCCGCGGGAGGTTCCTACAATGAGCAGTTCTTC.

This clonotype was detected many times. This sequence joins TRBV20-1 and TRBJ2-3; maybe TRBD1 (6 bases). The CDR3 sequence is 12 residues long. CDR1 is DFQATT and CDR2 is SNEGSKA in the germline V gene (reference sequence). Trimming removed 4 bases at V and 3 bases at J, with 8 bases between. The CDR3 coding sequence is TGCAGTGCTAAACAGGGAACAGATACGCAGTATTTT. Protein: CSAKQGTDTQYF.

The chain recombines TRBV12-3 or TRBV12-4 with TRBJ1-3; maybe TRBD1 (6 bases). CDR3 length: 15 residues. Trimming cost V 5 bases and J 2 bases, with 13 bases left between them. The CDR3 loop reads CASSPETGPGNTIYF. For the CDR3, the DNA is TGTGCCAGCAGTCCAGAAACAGGGCCTGGAAACACCATATATTTT.

V gene TRBV27 combines with J gene TRBJ1-6, with D maybe TRBD1 (5 bases). Germline CDR1 is MNHEY and CDR2 is SMNVEV (reference sequence). V was pared by 3 bases and J by 10 bases, with 19 bases between. CDR3 size: 16 residues. CDR3: CASSFWDPGLSSPLHF. CDR3 coding DNA: TGTGCCAGCAGTTTTTGGGACCCGGGACTGAGCTCACCCCTCCACTTT.

The chain recombines TRBV18 with TRBJ2-1; 7 bases line up with TRBD2. J was trimmed by 5 bases and V by 1 base; bases with no gene match: 11. This CDR3 is built from 17 residues. Germline values: CDR1 KGHSH, CDR2 LQKENI. CDR3 amino acids: CASSPLMASGTDNEQFF. The CDR3 DNA follows: TGTGCCAGCTCACCACTAATGGCTAGCGGAACCGACAATGAGCAGTTCTTC.

This clonotype has more than one count but fewer than ten. The chain carries TRBV20-1 and TRBJ2-2, with 8 bases aligning to TRBD2. CDR3 length: 15 amino acids. CDR1 is DFQATT, CDR2 SNEGSKA, per germline (reference sequence). The J segment lost 3 bases and the V segment lost 1 base, leaving 4 bases of the junction unmatched. CDR3 protein: CSARGAGGYTGELFF. The CDR3 region has the DNA TGCAGTGCTAGAGGCGCGGGAGGTTACACCGGGGAGCTGTTTTTT.

This clonotype was recorded at least ten times. The CDR3 region has the DNA TGCAGTGTTGCGGGAGTGGCGGTAGATACGCAGTATTTT. Amino acid sequence: CSVAGVAVDTQYF. The V call is TRBV20-1, the J call TRBJ2-3, with 7 bases aligning to TRBD2. This CDR3 is 13 amino acids long. V shed 7 bases, J shed 5 bases, and the junction held 9 bases outside the gene matches. Germline CDR1 is DFQATT and CDR2 is SNEGSKA (reference sequence).

The rearrangement uses TRBV5-1 and TRBJ2-1; 8 bases line up with TRBD2. Germline V gene data show CDR1 as SGHRS and CDR2 as YFSETQ. V lost 4 bases, J lost 2 bases, and 11 bases stayed unmatched. The CDR3 consists of 17 residues. In DNA, the CDR3 is TGCGCCAGCAGCCCCCCCCTATTGCGGGAGGCCTACAATGAGCAGTTCTTC. Translation gives CASSPPLLREAYNEQFF.

This clonotype was recorded a few times. The rearrangement links TRBV6-5 to TRBJ1-2; 11 nucleotides agree with TRBD1. Germline V gene sequence: CDR1 MNHEY, CDR2 SVGAGI. The V gene end was trimmed by 2 bases and the J gene end by 4 bases; junction bases not matched to a gene: 6. The CDR3 extends over 16 amino acids. CDR3 sequence reads: CASSYQDRGRSYGYTF. Written as DNA, the CDR3 is TGTGCCAGCAGTTACCAGGACAGGGGGCGAAGCTATGGCTACACCTTC.

For the CDR3, the DNA is TGCAGTGCTAGAGTCCGGAGAAACCAAGAGACCCAGTACTTC. Protein product: CSARVRRNQETQYF. J is TRBJ2-5 and V is TRBV20-1; D not resolved. Trimming removed 1 base from V and 0 bases from J, with 9 bases in between. This CDR3 has 14 amino acids. Per germline, CDR1 DFQATT and CDR2 SNEGSKA (reference sequence).

This clonotype came up a few times. This chain connects TRBV7-2 to TRBJ2-7; no clear D gene. Germline V gene sequence: CDR1 SGHTA, CDR2 FQGNSA. The CDR3 is made up of 14 amino acids. Deletions cut 0 bases from V and 6 bases from J, with 12 bases between. The CDR3 DNA is TGTGCCAGCAGCTTAGCGGTGGAGCTAGTCGAGCAGTACTTC. Protein sequence: CASSLAVELVEQYF.

The genes are TRBV7-2 and TRBJ2-5, with 14 bases aligning to TRBD2. CDR3 length equals 16 residues. From germline, CDR1 is SGHTA and CDR2 FQGNSA. V lost 4 bases, J lost 6 bases, and 7 bases stayed unmatched. The CDR3 nucleotides are TGTGCCAGCAGCTCCGGGACTAGCGGGAGACGGAAGACCCAGTACTTC. Translating gives CASSSGTSGRRKTQYF.

This chain connects TRBV9 to TRBJ2-3; weak D call: TRBD2 (5 bases). Trimming pared 3 bases from V and 4 bases from J, leaving 12 bases between. CDR3 length equals 14 residues. Germline CDR1 is SGDLS and CDR2 is YYNGEE. The CDR3 DNA reads TGTGCCAGCAGCGGAGGGTCTCGCGCAGATACGCAGTATTTT. Translation gives CASSGGSRADTQYF.

Turning to this clonotype: An end of the junction does not agree with germline; a read error may underlie this. The chain links TRBV10-1 to TRBJ1-5, with D possibly being TRBD1 (6 bases). CDR1 WNHNN and CDR2 SYGVQD come from the germline V gene (reference sequence). The CDR3 is 18 residues long. CDR3 sequence reads: CANSESRGLSQGSQPQHF. CDR3 nucleotide sequence: TGCGCCAACAGTGAGTCGAGGGGGTTGTCCCAAGGGTCTCAGCCCCAGCATTTT.

This clonotype was detected only a few times. This chain uses TRBV7-9 with TRBJ1-2; D possibly corresponds to TRBD1 (5 bases). Germline lookup yields CDR1 SEHNR and CDR2 FQNEAQ (reference sequence). The CDR3 contains 14 residues. V was shortened by 2 bases and J by 3 bases, with 10 bases between the two germline ends. As DNA, the CDR3 is TGTGCCAGCAGCTTAACAGCCAGGGACTATGGCTACACCTTC. Residues: CASSLTARDYGYTF. Filled out from reference TRBV7-9 and TRBJ1-2, the complete variable domain reads DTGVSQNPRHKITKRGQNVTFRCDPISEHNRLYWYRQTLGQGPEFLTYFQNEAQLEKSRLLSDRFSAERPKGSFSTLEIQRTEQGDSAMYLCASSLTARDYGYTFGSGTRLTVV.

The J gene is TRBJ2-7, the V gene TRBV12-3 or TRBV12-4, with TRBD2 as a possible D gene (6 bases). The CDR3 extends over 14 amino acids. Trimming shortened V by 5 bases and J by 4 bases, and 15 bases separated the two germline ends. In DNA form, the CDR3 reads TGTGCCAGCAGTCCGGGGGACTCAAAATACGAGCAGTACTTC. Protein sequence: CASSPGDSKYEQYF.

This clonotype has just a few counts. The chain combines TRBV15 with TRBJ2-2; 9 bases agree with TRBD1. V was clipped by 4 bases and J by 5 bases; unmatched bases: 5. This CDR3 has 15 amino acids. In germline, CDR1 is LNHNV, CDR2 YYDKDF (reference sequence). The CDR3 region is CATSKQGAGTGELFF. CDR3 nucleotide sequence: TGTGCCACCAGCAAACAGGGGGCTGGGACCGGGGAGCTGTTTTTT.

For this clonotype: A junction end diverges from the germline sequence, so it may reflect a read error. The V and J genes are TRBV5-4 and TRBJ2-7, with D perhaps matching TRBD1 or TRBD2 (7 bases each). Germline assignment: CDR1 SGHNT and CDR2 YYREEE (reference sequence). The CDR3 covers 12 residues. The CDR3 protein is CASSLAGGVVNF. In nucleotides, the CDR3 is TGTGCCAGCAGCCTTGCAGGGGGGGTTGTCAACTTC.

In this sample, this clonotype turned up a few times. This chain links TRBV12-3 or TRBV12-4 with TRBJ1-1; 9 bases match TRBD1. The CDR3 loop spans 15 amino acids. V lost 3 bases, J lost 2 bases, and 4 bases stayed unmatched. This CDR3 is CASSLTGGINTEAFF. The CDR3 DNA is TGTGCCAGCAGTTTGACAGGGGGGATCAACACTGAAGCTTTCTTT.

The J gene is TRBJ2-7, the V gene TRBV11-2; unclear D gene. The germline V gene has CDR1 SGHAT and CDR2 FQNNGV. There are 14 residues in the CDR3. Between the trimmed V and J ends, which lost 0 bases and 5 bases, there was a span of 11 bases. CDR3 loop: CASSLEASPHEQYF. DNA of the CDR3: TGTGCCAGCAGCTTAGAGGCCAGTCCCCACGAGCAGTACTTC.

The chain recombines TRBV21-1 with TRBJ1-6; TRBD1, as called in the table, went unchecked against the DNA. TRBV21-1 has pseudogene status. CDR3 length: 17 amino acids. Written as DNA, the CDR3 is TGTGCCAGCAACACCCGGGCACGGGACACTACGTGTTCACCCCTCCACTTT. This gives the protein CASNTRARDTTCSPLHF.

This CDR3 is CATSRFGGTGAYEQYF. CDR3 nucleotides: TGTGCCACCAGCAGATTTGGGGGGACAGGGGCCTACGAGCAGTACTTC. V gene TRBV15 combines with J gene TRBJ2-7, with 10 nucleotides matching TRBD1. Germline V gene lookup returns CDR1 LNHNV and CDR2 YYDKDF (reference sequence). The CDR3 contains 16 residues. Trimming took 2 bases from V and 2 from J; bases not matched to a gene: 6.

The rearrangement links TRBV5-4 to TRBJ2-5, with a tentative D call TRBD1 (5 bases). Germline CDR1 and CDR2: SGHNT and YYREEE (reference sequence). V lost 3 bases and J lost 4, with 13 bases in between. The length of the CDR3 is 14 residues. CDR3: CASSSGRGRETQYF. CDR3 sequence (DNA): TGTGCCAGCAGCTCTGGAAGGGGAAGAGAGACCCAGTACTTC.